These T cell receptor beta chains were read from a single sample in a study of metastatic and nonmetastatic thyroid tumors. TCRdb ran MiXCR on the PCR reads. The sample has 45,000 or so clones; 15% to 20% are singletons. Material for sequencing was blood. Every receptor here comes from a female donor with papillary thyroid cancer or a benign thyroid nodule (not recorded which). Some clones in this sample may be carry-over from other donors' samples. CDR3s include the opening cysteine and the closing phenylalanine or tryptophan. Each record gives: D gene, J gene, V gene, clone size, CDR3 DNA, CDR3 protein. A D gene is named only where the DNA matches it firmly. For some rows the clone size is stated as once, few or many, or as a class when expanded; others skip it.

d_call: TRBD2; j_call: TRBJ2-1; v_call: TRBV27; clone_size: many; cdr3_nt: TGTGCCAGCGGGTTCCTAGCGGGGGACAATGAGCAGTTCTTC; cdr3_aa: CASGFLAGDNEQFF
d_call: -; j_call: TRBJ2-7; v_call: TRBV30; clone_size: many; cdr3_nt: TGTGCCTGGGGACGGGCAGCTGGGGGTGGCGAGCAGTACTTC; cdr3_aa: CAWGRAAGGGEQYF
d_call: TRBD2; j_call: TRBJ2-1; v_call: TRBV9; clone_size: many; cdr3_nt: TGTGCCAGCAGCGTAGCTACTAGCGGGAGTGTTGAGCAGTTCTTC; cdr3_aa: CASSVATSGSVEQFF
d_call: -; j_call: TRBJ2-7; v_call: TRBV6-1; clone_size: many; cdr3_nt: TGTGCCACCAAAATCGTCTTGACAGGCCACTACGAGCAGTACTTC; cdr3_aa: CATKIVLTGHYEQYF
d_call: -; j_call: TRBJ2-3; v_call: TRBV5-1; clone_size: -; cdr3_nt: TGCGCCAGCAGCACGCGGGCCGTACCGCAGTATTTT; cdr3_aa: CASSTRAVPQYF
d_call: -; j_call: TRBJ2-5; v_call: TRBV24-1; clone_size: many; cdr3_nt: TGTGCCACCAGTGATTTATCCAGGGCGATCCAAGAGACCCAGTACTTC; cdr3_aa: CATSDLSRAIQETQYF
d_call: TRBD1; j_call: TRBJ1-5; v_call: TRBV6-1; clone_size: -; cdr3_nt: TGTGCCAGCAGTGTTATCGGGACAGGGGGCCTTAAGCCCCAGCATTTT; cdr3_aa: CASSVIGTGGLKPQHF
d_call: -; j_call: TRBJ1-1; v_call: TRBV2; clone_size: -; cdr3_nt: TGTGCCAGCCTCCGGGACAAAACAATGAACACTGAGGCTTTCTTT; cdr3_aa: CASLRDKTMNTEAFF
d_call: -; j_call: TRBJ1-2; v_call: TRBV18; clone_size: few; cdr3_nt: TGTGCCAGCTCACCGCCTCCACAGCGCGGACCTGGCTACACCTTC; cdr3_aa: CASSPPPQRGPGYTF
d_call: -; j_call: TRBJ1-2; v_call: TRBV20-1; clone_size: many; cdr3_nt: TGCAGTGCTCCAAAAGGGGGATTGGATGGCTACACCTTC; cdr3_aa: CSAPKGGLDGYTF
d_call: -; j_call: TRBJ2-3; v_call: TRBV11-1; clone_size: -; cdr3_nt: TGTGCCAGCAGCTTAGCCCTCTCGAGGGAGTCAGATACGCAGTATTTT; cdr3_aa: CASSLALSRESDTQYF
d_call: TRBD2; j_call: TRBJ2-2; v_call: TRBV5-1; clone_size: -; cdr3_nt: TGCGCCAGCAGCCTCGTCGCGGGAGTGAGCACCGGGGAGCTGTTTTTT; cdr3_aa: CASSLVAGVSTGELFF
d_call: -; j_call: TRBJ2-7; v_call: TRBV6-1; clone_size: few; cdr3_nt: TGTGCCAGCAGACCAAGGAAAAGGGGACTTTCCTACGAGCAGTACTTC; cdr3_aa: CASRPRKRGLSYEQYF
d_call: TRBD2; j_call: TRBJ2-1; v_call: TRBV20-1; clone_size: many; cdr3_nt: TGCAGTGCTAGAAGTGAGCGGGGAAGCAAGAGCTCCTACAATGAGCAGTTCTTC; cdr3_aa: CSARSERGSKSSYNEQFF
d_call: -; j_call: TRBJ2-7; v_call: TRBV7-3; clone_size: -; cdr3_nt: TGTGCCAGCAGCTCTTCGGGGGAGTATAGTTACGAGCAGTACTTC; cdr3_aa: CASSSSGEYSYEQYF
d_call: -; j_call: TRBJ1-4; v_call: TRBV19; clone_size: many; cdr3_nt: TGTGCCAGTAGTAATCTCGGGTCTGCTAATGAAAAACTGTTTTTT; cdr3_aa: CASSNLGSANEKLFF
d_call: -; j_call: TRBJ1-2; v_call: TRBV27; clone_size: many; cdr3_nt: TGTGCCAGCAGTCCGCAGGGATTTTATGGCTACACCTTC; cdr3_aa: CASSPQGFYGYTF
d_call: -; j_call: TRBJ1-5; v_call: TRBV20-1; clone_size: many; cdr3_nt: TGCAGTGCTAGAGTGGGGGGGCCTAGCAATCAGCCCCAGCATTTT; cdr3_aa: CSARVGGPSNQPQHF
d_call: TRBD1; j_call: TRBJ1-4; v_call: TRBV6-1; clone_size: many; cdr3_nt: TGTGCCAGCAGCCCAGACAGGGTAAATGAAAAACTGTTTTTT; cdr3_aa: CASSPDRVNEKLFF
d_call: -; j_call: TRBJ2-1; v_call: TRBV30; clone_size: -; cdr3_nt: TGTGCCTGGAGTCTATACATTAGCTCCTACAATGAGCAGTTCTTC; cdr3_aa: CAWSLYISSYNEQFF
d_call: TRBD2; j_call: TRBJ2-1; v_call: TRBV18; clone_size: few; cdr3_nt: TGTGCCAGCTCACAAATGACTAGCGGGAACGCCAATGAGCAGTTCTTC; cdr3_aa: CASSQMTSGNANEQFF
d_call: -; j_call: TRBJ1-1; v_call: TRBV29-1; clone_size: many; cdr3_nt: TGCAGCGGGGGAGGCAGGGGAACTGAAGCTTTCTTT; cdr3_aa: CSGGGRGTEAFF
d_call: -; j_call: TRBJ1-1; v_call: TRBV2; clone_size: many; cdr3_nt: TGTGCCAGCAGTCCCCTGGGGCAGGATAACACTGAAGCTTTCTTT; cdr3_aa: CASSPLGQDNTEAFF
d_call: -; j_call: TRBJ2-1; v_call: TRBV5-1; clone_size: -; cdr3_nt: TGCGCCAGCAGCTTATCGACGGAGCAGTTCTTC; cdr3_aa: CASSLSTEQFF
d_call: -; j_call: TRBJ2-1; v_call: TRBV27; clone_size: -; cdr3_nt: TGTGCCATCAGTTTATCCCCTGGGAATGAGCAGTTCTTC; cdr3_aa: CAISLSPGNEQFF
d_call: -; j_call: TRBJ2-3; v_call: TRBV7-2; clone_size: -; cdr3_nt: TGCGCCAGCAGCTTAGCCCGATGGACGGATACGCAGTATTTT; cdr3_aa: CASSLARWTDTQYF
d_call: -; j_call: TRBJ1-2; v_call: TRBV27; clone_size: -; cdr3_nt: TGTGCCAGCAGTTTGGGGCAGGGCCCCAACTATGGCTACACCTTC; cdr3_aa: CASSLGQGPNYGYTF
d_call: TRBD2; j_call: TRBJ2-7; v_call: TRBV7-9; clone_size: once; cdr3_nt: TGTGCCACCGCGCCGGGACTAGCTCGGGAGCAGTACTTC; cdr3_aa: CATAPGLAREQYF
d_call: -; j_call: TRBJ2-7; v_call: TRBV2; clone_size: many; cdr3_nt: TGTGCCAGCAGTCCGGGATCAGGGGCACATGGGGAGCAGTACTTC; cdr3_aa: CASSPGSGAHGEQYF
d_call: TRBD2; j_call: TRBJ2-1; v_call: TRBV7-9; clone_size: many; cdr3_nt: TGTGCCAGCAGTTTAGCGGGAGAAAGGAATGAGCAGTTCTTC; cdr3_aa: CASSLAGERNEQFF
d_call: TRBD2; j_call: TRBJ2-1; v_call: TRBV7-3; clone_size: -; cdr3_nt: TGTGCCAGCAGCTCGGGACTAGCGGGAGGTCCCTACAATGAGCAGTTCTTC; cdr3_aa: CASSSGLAGGPYNEQFF
d_call: TRBD1; j_call: TRBJ1-4; v_call: TRBV6-1; clone_size: many; cdr3_nt: TGTGCCAGCAGCAACAGGGGGCAAAATGAAAAACTGTTTTTT; cdr3_aa: CASSNRGQNEKLFF
d_call: -; j_call: TRBJ1-1; v_call: TRBV5-1; clone_size: many; cdr3_nt: TGCGCCAGCAGCTTGGGAGGGTTGAACACTGAAGCTTTCTTT; cdr3_aa: CASSLGGLNTEAFF
d_call: TRBD2; j_call: TRBJ2-1; v_call: TRBV7-2; clone_size: many; cdr3_nt: TGTGCCAGCAGCTCGACTAGCGGGAGATCGGAGCAGTTCTTC; cdr3_aa: CASSSTSGRSEQFF
d_call: -; j_call: TRBJ2-1; v_call: TRBV30; clone_size: -; cdr3_nt: TGTGCCTGGAGCCCCGGGACATCCTCCTACAATGAGCAGTTCTTC; cdr3_aa: CAWSPGTSSYNEQFF
d_call: -; j_call: TRBJ2-7; v_call: TRBV6-4; clone_size: many; cdr3_nt: TGTGCCAGCAGTGCTAATCCGGCGAGGGTCTACGAGCAGTACTTC; cdr3_aa: CASSANPARVYEQYF
d_call: -; j_call: TRBJ1-1; v_call: TRBV18; clone_size: -; cdr3_nt: TGTGCCAGCTCACCAGAGGTTTTGAGCACTGAAGCTTTCTTT; cdr3_aa: CASSPEVLSTEAFF
d_call: -; j_call: TRBJ2-2; v_call: TRBV2; clone_size: -; cdr3_nt: TGTGCCAGCGGGCAGGGTCTGACCGGGGAGCTGTTTTTT; cdr3_aa: CASGQGLTGELFF
d_call: -; j_call: TRBJ1-2; v_call: TRBV19; clone_size: many; cdr3_nt: TGTGCCAGTAGTCCGCCCGACCGAGCTTTTTATGGCTACACCTTC; cdr3_aa: CASSPPDRAFYGYTF
d_call: -; j_call: TRBJ1-4; v_call: TRBV19; clone_size: many; cdr3_nt: TGTGCCAGTACGTCAGGGCCAACTAATGAAAAACTGTTTTTT; cdr3_aa: CASTSGPTNEKLFF
d_call: TRBD1; j_call: TRBJ2-3; v_call: TRBV28; clone_size: -; cdr3_nt: TGTGCCAGCAGACCGGACAGGTCCGCTAGCACAGATACGCAGTATTTT; cdr3_aa: CASRPDRSASTDTQYF
d_call: TRBD1; j_call: TRBJ2-1; v_call: TRBV5-1; clone_size: many; cdr3_nt: TGCGCCAGCAGCCCGGGACAGGGGGGAACCGAGCAGTTCTTC; cdr3_aa: CASSPGQGGTEQFF
d_call: -; j_call: TRBJ1-2; v_call: TRBV6-2/TRBV6-3; clone_size: -; cdr3_nt: TGTGCCAGCAGTTACACCGAAGGGGGGGCTGGCTACACCTTC; cdr3_aa: CASSYTEGGAGYTF
d_call: -; j_call: TRBJ2-2; v_call: TRBV7-9; clone_size: -; cdr3_nt: TGTGCCAGCAGCCTAGCTCTAGCCGGGAGCGGGGAGCTGTTTTTT; cdr3_aa: CASSLALAGSGELFF
d_call: -; j_call: TRBJ1-2; v_call: TRBV6-1; clone_size: many; cdr3_nt: TGTGCCAGCAGACCTCTGGGGGATGGCTACACCTTC; cdr3_aa: CASRPLGDGYTF
d_call: -; j_call: TRBJ2-7; v_call: TRBV7-2; clone_size: once; cdr3_nt: TGTGCCAGCAGCTCTCAGTCCAGCTCCTACGAGCAGTACTTC; cdr3_aa: CASSSQSSSYEQYF
d_call: -; j_call: TRBJ2-1; v_call: TRBV5-1; clone_size: many; cdr3_nt: TGCGCCAGCAGCTCCCAACTAGCTAGTGAGCAGTTCTTC; cdr3_aa: CASSSQLASEQFF